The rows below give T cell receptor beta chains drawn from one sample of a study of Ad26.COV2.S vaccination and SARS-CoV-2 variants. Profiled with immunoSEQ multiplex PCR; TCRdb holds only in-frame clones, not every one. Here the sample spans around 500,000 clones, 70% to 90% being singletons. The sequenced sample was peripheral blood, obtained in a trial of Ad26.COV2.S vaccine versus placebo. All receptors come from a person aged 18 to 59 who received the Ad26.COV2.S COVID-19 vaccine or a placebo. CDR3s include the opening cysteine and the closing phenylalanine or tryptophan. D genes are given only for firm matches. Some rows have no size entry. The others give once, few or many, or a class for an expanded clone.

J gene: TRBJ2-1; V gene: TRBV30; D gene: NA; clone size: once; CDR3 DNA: TGTGCCTGGAGCCAAGAGGGCGGTAAGCAGTTCTTC; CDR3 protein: CAWSQEGGKQFF
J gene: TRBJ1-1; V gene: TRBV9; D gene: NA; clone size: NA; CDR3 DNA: TGTGCCAGCAGCGTGGAGGGGTACACTGAAGCTTTCTTT; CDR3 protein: CASSVEGYTEAFF
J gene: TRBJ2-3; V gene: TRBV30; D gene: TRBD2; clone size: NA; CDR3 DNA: TGTGCCTGGAGTGCCCCCTGGCGGGGGGGCCTGACAGATACGCAGTATTTT; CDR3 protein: CAWSAPWRGGLTDTQYF
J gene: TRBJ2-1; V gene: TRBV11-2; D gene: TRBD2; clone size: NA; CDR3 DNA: TGTGCCAGCAGCTTATATGCTAGCGGGAGCTCCTACAATGAGCAGTTCTTC; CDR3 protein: CASSLYASGSSYNEQFF
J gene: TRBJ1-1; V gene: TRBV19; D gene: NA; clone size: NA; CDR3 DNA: TGTGCCAGTACCGCCCCGCGGACAGTCACTGAAGCTTTCTTT; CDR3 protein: CASTAPRTVTEAFF
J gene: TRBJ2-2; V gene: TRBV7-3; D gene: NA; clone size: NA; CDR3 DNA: TGTGCCAGCAGCTCACAGGGTTGGGCCGGGGAGCTGTTTTTT; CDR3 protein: CASSSQGWAGELFF
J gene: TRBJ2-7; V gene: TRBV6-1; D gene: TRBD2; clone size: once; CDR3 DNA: TGTGCCAGCAGTGATGTGACTAGCGGGAGGGACTTC; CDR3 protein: CASSDVTSGRDF
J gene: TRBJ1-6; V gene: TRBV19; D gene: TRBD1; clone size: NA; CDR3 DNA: TGTGCCAGTAGTACCGACAGGGGCGGATCCTATAATTCACCCCTCCACTTT; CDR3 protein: CASSTDRGGSYNSPLHF
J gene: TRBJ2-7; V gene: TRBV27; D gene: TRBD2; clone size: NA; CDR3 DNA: TGTGCCAGCGGGCAATGGACTAGCGGGAGTAAAGTCTTC; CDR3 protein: CASGQWTSGSKVF
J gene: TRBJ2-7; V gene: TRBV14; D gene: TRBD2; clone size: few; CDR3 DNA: TGTGCCAGCAGATTAGCGGGAGGTCCCTCCGAGCAGTACTTC; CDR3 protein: CASRLAGGPSEQYF
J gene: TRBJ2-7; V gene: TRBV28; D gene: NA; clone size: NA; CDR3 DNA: TGTGCCAGCAGTTTTGAATATACAACCTACGAGCAGTACTTC; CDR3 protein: CASSFEYTTYEQYF
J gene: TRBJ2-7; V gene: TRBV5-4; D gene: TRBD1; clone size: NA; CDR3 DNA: TGTGCCAGCAGCTTGGGGACAGGGGCGTCCTCCTACGAGCAGTACTTC; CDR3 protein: CASSLGTGASSYEQYF
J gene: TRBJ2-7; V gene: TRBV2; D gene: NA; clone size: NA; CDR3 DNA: TGTGCCAGCAGTTCTTTCCCGTCCTACGAGCAGTACTTC; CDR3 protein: CASSSFPSYEQYF
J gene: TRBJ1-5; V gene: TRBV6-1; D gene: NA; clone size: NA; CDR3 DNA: TGTGCCAGCAGTGAACGGGGAGAGGGCATTCAGCCCCAGCATTTT; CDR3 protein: CASSERGEGIQPQHF